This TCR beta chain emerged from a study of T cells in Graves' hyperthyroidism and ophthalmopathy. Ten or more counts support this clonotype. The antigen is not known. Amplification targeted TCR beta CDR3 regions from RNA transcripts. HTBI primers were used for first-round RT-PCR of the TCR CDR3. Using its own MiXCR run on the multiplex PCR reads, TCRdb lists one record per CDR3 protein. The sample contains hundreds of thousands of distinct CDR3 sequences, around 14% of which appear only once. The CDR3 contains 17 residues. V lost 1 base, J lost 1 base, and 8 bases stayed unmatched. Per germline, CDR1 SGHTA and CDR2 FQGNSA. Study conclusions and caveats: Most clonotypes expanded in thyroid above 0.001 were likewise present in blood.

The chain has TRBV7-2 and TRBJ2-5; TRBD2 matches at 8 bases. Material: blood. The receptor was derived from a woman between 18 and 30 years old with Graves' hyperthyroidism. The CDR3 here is CASSLVIGGGLQETQYF. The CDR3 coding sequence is TGTGCCAGCAGCTTAGTAATTGGCGGGGGGCTCCAAGAGACCCAGTACTTC. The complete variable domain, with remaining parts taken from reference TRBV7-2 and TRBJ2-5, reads GAGVSQSPSNKVTEKGKDVELRCDPISGHTALYWYRQSLGQGLEFLIYFQGNSAPDKSGLPSDRFSAERTGGSVSTLTIQRTQQEDSAVYLCASSLVIGGGLQETQYFGPGTRLLVL.